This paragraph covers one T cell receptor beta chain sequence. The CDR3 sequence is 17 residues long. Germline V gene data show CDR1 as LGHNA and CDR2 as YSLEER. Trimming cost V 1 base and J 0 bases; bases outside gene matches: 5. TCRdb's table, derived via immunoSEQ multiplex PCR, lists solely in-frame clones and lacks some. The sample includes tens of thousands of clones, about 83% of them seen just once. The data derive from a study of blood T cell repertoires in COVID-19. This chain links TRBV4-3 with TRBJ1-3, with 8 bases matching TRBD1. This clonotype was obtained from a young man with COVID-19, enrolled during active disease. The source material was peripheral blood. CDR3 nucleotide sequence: TGCGCCAGCAGCCAAGGGACAGGGAGTCACTCTGGAAACACCATATATTTT. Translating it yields CASSQGTGSHSGNTIYF.